This T cell receptor (beta chain) was recovered during a study of T cell changes during pregnancy in multiple sclerosis. The method was immunoSEQ multiplex PCR; TCRdb's version includes in-frame clones alone and lacks a portion of them. The sample consists of around 47,000 clones, 90% to 97% of them appearing once. The CDR3 contains 16 residues. V shed 4 bases and J 0 bases; nucleotides not matched to a gene: 4. The germline V gene has CDR1 SNHLY and CDR2 FYNNEI. The material sequenced was peripheral blood, taken in the second trimester of pregnancy. This chain connects TRBV2 to TRBJ2-7; TRBD2 agrees at 12 bases. The clonotype comes from a female donor with multiple sclerosis, enrolled in a pregnancy study. For the CDR3, the DNA is TGTGCCAGCAGTGTCCCGACTAGCGGGAGCTCCTACGAGCAGTACTTC. Translated: CASSVPTSGSSYEQYF.